This T cell receptor beta chain comes out of a study of T-cell memory formation after mild COVID-19. Study as a whole: TCR clusters were largely donor specific.

TCRdb fed the 5' RACE reads into MiXCR, producing one record per CDR3 protein. The table lists roughly 450,000 distinct CDR3 sequences, roughly 18% of them singletons. The CDR3 contains 14 residues. The germline CDR1 and CDR2 sequences are LGHDT and YNNKEL (reference sequence). Trimming stripped 3 bases from V and 2 bases from J, with 11 bases between. The V call is TRBV3-1, the J call TRBJ2-7; D gene uncertain. Sample: PBMCs or a T cell subset sorted from them (not recorded which). The clonotype originates from an adult woman who had mild COVID-19 (a few samples of this study predate the infection). Cell type and time point are not known. CDR3 nucleotide sequence: TGTGCCAGCAGCCACGGAAGCAGCACCTACGAGCAGTACTTC. Translated: CASSHGSSTYEQYF.